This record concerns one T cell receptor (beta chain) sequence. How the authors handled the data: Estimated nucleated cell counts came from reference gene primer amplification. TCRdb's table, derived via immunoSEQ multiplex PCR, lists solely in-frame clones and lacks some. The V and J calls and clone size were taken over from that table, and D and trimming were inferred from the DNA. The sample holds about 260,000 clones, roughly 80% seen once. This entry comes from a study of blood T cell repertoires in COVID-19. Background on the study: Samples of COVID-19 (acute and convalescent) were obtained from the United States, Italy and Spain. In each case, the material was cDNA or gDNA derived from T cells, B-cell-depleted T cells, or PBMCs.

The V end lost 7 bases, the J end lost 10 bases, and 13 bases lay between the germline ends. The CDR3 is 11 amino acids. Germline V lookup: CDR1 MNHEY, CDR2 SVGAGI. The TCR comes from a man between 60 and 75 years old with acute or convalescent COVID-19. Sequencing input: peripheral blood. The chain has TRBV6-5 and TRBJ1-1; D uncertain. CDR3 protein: CASKVEGGAFF. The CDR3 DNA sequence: TGTGCCAGCAAGGTGGAGGGCGGAGCTTTCTTT.